This T cell receptor (beta chain) is from a study of PD-L1 blockade in urothelial cancer. From germline, CDR1 is MDHEN and CDR2 SYDVKM. The CDR3 covers 14 residues. V lost 3 bases and J 2 bases, leaving 11 bases between the germline ends. Sample time point: peripheral blood 6 weeks after treatment start. TCRdb's copy holds only in-frame clones and misses some; the assay was immunoSEQ multiplex PCR. The data contain about 120,000 clones, around 89% of them seen just once; the ten biggest clones take up 1.5% to 2%. This receptor was identified in a man in his sixties with urothelial cancer. The chain uses TRBV28 and TRBJ2-7, with D perhaps TRBD1 (6 bases). The sample in question was PBMCs, obtained around atezolizumab (anti-PD-L1) treatment. This CDR3 reads CASSFTGRTYEQYF. The CDR3 coding sequence is TGTGCCAGCAGTTTCACAGGGAGAACCTACGAGCAGTACTTC.